A selection of T cell receptor beta chains follows, all from one sample in a study of ipilimumab plus nivolumab after autologous stem cell transplantation. Sequencing used immunoSEQ multiplex PCR; TCRdb keeps in-frame clones, though not all of them. The top ten hold 11% of the sample, which has some 11,000 clones, under 80% seen once. Sequenced material: PBMCs, taken in a trial of ipilimumab plus nivolumab as post-transplant consolidation. These receptors all come from a male donor with multiple myeloma. The CDR3 runs from the conserved cysteine through the conserved F or W. Each record gives: CDR3 length, J gene, clone size, D gene, V gene, CDR3 protein, CDR3 DNA. D genes are given only for firm matches. Where a row states a size, it is once, few, many or the class of an expanded clone; other rows omit it.

length: 13
J: TRBJ1-6
size: few
D: -
V: TRBV13
CDR3: CASSLLKAGFLHF
DNA: TGTGCCAGCAGCTTACTCAAGGCAGGTTTCCTCCACTTT

length: 13
J: TRBJ1-6
size: few
D: -
V: TRBV27
CDR3: CASSSPGGSPLHF
DNA: TGTGCCAGCAGTTCCCCGGGGGGCTCACCCCTCCACTTT

length: 13
J: TRBJ2-5
size: -
D: -
V: TRBV30
CDR3: CAWRLQGQETQYF
DNA: TGTGCCTGGAGGTTACAGGGCCAAGAGACCCAGTACTTC

length: 14
J: TRBJ1-1
size: few
D: -
V: TRBV9
CDR3: CASSVGLGKTEAFF
DNA: TGTGCCAGCAGCGTAGGGCTCGGGAAGACTGAAGCTTTCTTT

length: 19
J: TRBJ1-6
size: -
D: TRBD1
V: TRBV18
CDR3: CASSNARTGAISYNSPLHF
DNA: TGTGCCAGCTCCAACGCGAGGACAGGGGCCATCTCCTATAATTCACCCCTCCACTTT

length: 17
J: TRBJ1-2
size: few
D: -
V: TRBV7-2
CDR3: CASSLELLDGLNYGYTF
DNA: TGTGCCAGCAGCTTAGAACTCCTGGACGGCCTTAACTATGGCTACACCTTC

length: 14
J: TRBJ1-1
size: -
D: -
V: TRBV6-6
CDR3: CATTSEGGNTEAFF
DNA: TGTGCCACCACAAGCGAGGGCGGAAACACTGAAGCTTTCTTT

length: 14
J: TRBJ2-7
size: -
D: TRBD1
V: TRBV10-3
CDR3: CAIRGGTGDDEQYF
DNA: TGTGCCATCAGAGGCGGGACAGGGGACGACGAGCAGTACTTC

length: 17
J: TRBJ1-1
size: -
D: -
V: TRBV7-2
CDR3: CASSLGGVFVIGSEAFF
DNA: TGTGCCAGCAGCTTAGGGGGTGTCTTCGTTATTGGGTCTGAAGCTTTCTTT

length: 14
J: TRBJ1-5
size: -
D: TRBD1
V: TRBV7-9
CDR3: CASSLTGLDQPQHF
DNA: TGTGCCAGCAGCTTGACAGGGTTAGATCAGCCCCAGCATTTT

length: 15
J: TRBJ2-7
size: -
D: -
V: TRBV6-1
CDR3: CASSEVLTAQSGQYF
DNA: TGTGCCAGCAGTGAAGTCCTCACGGCCCAATCTGGGCAGTACTTC

length: 12
J: TRBJ1-6
size: few
D: -
V: TRBV19
CDR3: CASRPDRSPLHF
DNA: TGTGCCAGTAGACCTGATAGGTCACCCCTCCACTTT

length: 15
J: TRBJ2-7
size: -
D: TRBD1
V: TRBV6-5
CDR3: CASSSLTGGGYEQYF
DNA: TGTGCCAGCAGTTCCCTGACAGGGGGCGGGTACGAGCAGTACTTC

length: 16
J: TRBJ2-5
size: few
D: TRBD2
V: TRBV6-5
CDR3: CASSYWGGGERETQYF
DNA: TGTGCCAGCAGTTACTGGGGCGGGGGGGAGAGGGAGACCCAGTACTTC

length: 15
J: TRBJ1-1
size: -
D: -
V: TRBV19
CDR3: CASSPSGGWGTEAFF
DNA: TGTGCCAGTAGTCCCTCGGGGGGTTGGGGCACTGAAGCTTTCTTT

length: 16
J: TRBJ1-6
size: -
D: -
V: TRBV21-1
CDR3: CASSKNGGQGNSPLHF
DNA: TGTGCCAGCAGCAAAAATGGGGGGCAGGGTAATTCACCCCTCCACTTT

length: 12
J: TRBJ2-3
size: -
D: -
V: TRBV30
CDR3: CAWSRGPDTQYF
DNA: TGTGCCTGGTCCCGGGGGCCAGATACGCAGTATTTT

length: 14
J: TRBJ2-7
size: -
D: TRBD1
V: TRBV7-2
CDR3: CATGTGGSIYEQYF
DNA: TGTGCCACCGGGACAGGGGGTTCCATCTACGAGCAGTACTTC

length: 14
J: TRBJ1-1
size: -
D: -
V: TRBV4-3
CDR3: CASSQDSARTVAFF
DNA: TGCGCCAGCAGCCAAGATTCGGCTCGGACAGTAGCTTTCTTT

length: 15
J: TRBJ2-5
size: -
D: -
V: TRBV11-2
CDR3: CASSSSRLTGETQYF
DNA: TGTGCCAGCAGCTCCAGCCGGCTCACGGGGGAGACCCAGTACTTC

length: 13
J: TRBJ1-1
size: once
D: -
V: TRBV7-3
CDR3: CASSLSGVNEAFF
DNA: TGTGCCAGCAGCCTATCGGGGGTAAATGAAGCTTTCTTT

length: 15
J: TRBJ1-2
size: -
D: TRBD1
V: TRBV11-2
CDR3: CASSSRTGGGYGYTF
DNA: TGTGCCAGCAGCTCGAGGACAGGCGGAGGGTATGGCTACACCTTC

length: 13
J: TRBJ1-6
size: -
D: -
V: TRBV6-5
CDR3: CATSDGRDSPLHF
DNA: TGTGCCACTTCAGACGGAAGGGATTCACCCCTCCACTTT

length: 16
J: TRBJ2-7
size: -
D: -
V: TRBV6-5
CDR3: CASSYSIPDGAYEQYF
DNA: TGTGCCAGCAGTTACTCTATCCCGGACGGAGCCTACGAGCAGTACTTC

length: 15
J: TRBJ1-3
size: medium-sized
D: -
V: TRBV7-8
CDR3: CASSLGSSRGNTIYF
DNA: TGTGCCAGCAGCTTAGGTTCTAGCAGGGGAAACACCATATATTTT

length: 14
J: TRBJ2-4
size: -
D: -
V: TRBV14
CDR3: CASSQAHLRGIQYF
DNA: TGTGCCAGCAGCCAAGCCCATCTCCGGGGCATTCAGTACTTC

length: 15
J: TRBJ2-1
size: -
D: TRBD2
V: TRBV7-3
CDR3: CASSPSGGAGYEQFF
DNA: TGTGCCAGCAGCCCTAGCGGGGGGGCGGGTTATGAGCAGTTCTTC

length: 10
J: TRBJ1-5
size: -
D: -
V: TRBV6-4
CDR3: CASSNQPQHF
DNA: TGTGCCAGCAGCAATCAGCCCCAGCATTTT

length: 15
J: TRBJ2-3
size: -
D: TRBD2
V: TRBV7-9
CDR3: CASNRLAGGTDTQYF
DNA: TGTGCCAGCAACCGACTAGCGGGGGGCACAGATACGCAGTATTTT

length: 12
J: TRBJ1-2
size: -
D: -
V: TRBV6-5
CDR3: CASRQGGYGYTF
DNA: TGTGCCAGCAGGCAAGGGGGTTATGGCTACACCTTC

length: 15
J: TRBJ1-1
size: -
D: -
V: TRBV7-9
CDR3: CASSSFQGRATEAFF
DNA: TGTGCCAGCAGCTCGTTTCAGGGAAGGGCCACTGAAGCTTTCTTT